This T cell receptor beta chain was observed in a study of cytomegalovirus exposure and HLA in healthy donors (dated by TCRdb to 2017 to 2019). Context from the whole study: In an earlier analysis of approximately 500 of the donors, around 290 Gb of sequence data and 95 million to 130 million unique TCR beta sequences from about 179 million T cells were reported. Roughly 300 gigabases of sequencing data and around 85 million unique TCR sequences made up an early release that covered several hundred HLA-typed donors. Among the roughly 410 genotyped donors, around 81% belonged to the genetic ancestry cluster associated with self-reported Caucasian donors. The study was designed to test whether signatures of past pathogen exposure could be identified by cataloging public T cell receptors. Using immunosequencing, the study profiled T cell repertoires from around 670 subjects and related those repertoires to cytomegalovirus serostatus. A separate validation cohort of approximately 130 different subjects was used in addition to the roughly 670-subject first cohort. The study combined high-throughput TCR immunosequencing, statistical association of individual TCRs with disease status, and machine learning to predict cytomegalovirus infection status. A later analysis re-examined previously published TCR beta repertoires from hundreds of donors and added high-resolution HLA genotyping to investigate patterns of TCR occurrence. Rather than drawing on any new phenotypic data, the later analysis identified candidate immune exposures from TCR beta sequences and the way those sequences occurred across donors. An earlier analysis of 587 of the donors used high-throughput TCR beta sequencing to judge whether each TCR beta V gene segment behaved as functional or pseudogenic. Donor age, sex, ethnicity and CMV serostatus were compiled alongside the repertoire data. A later genetic analysis took genome-wide SNP genotypes for about 55% of the roughly 700 donors and used that subset as a discovery cohort. Every discovery cohort repertoire had been produced on one sequencing platform. Both class I and class II loci were covered by HLA typing, at four-digit resolution. Typing coverage differed by locus: A, B, C, DRB1 and DQB1 were typed in roughly 620-630 donors, DQA1 in about 500, DPA1 in around 610, and DPB1 in just under 490. Several DR-DQ haplotypes were handled as single units for association and clustering because linkage in the cohort was strong. Among about 400 genotyped donors of the cohort, an average of about 240,000 unique TCR beta nucleotide sequences was sequenced per donor, of which approximately 19% were non-productive.

The cohort was made up of roughly 670 healthy bone marrow donors. All cohort members were sampled while nominally healthy, although unrecorded immune exposures were likely present. The donor tested CMV seronegative and was one of the 352 seronegative cohort members. A peripheral blood sample was collected from each donor, and TCR beta sequencing was performed on peripheral blood mononuclear cells. The Qiagen DNeasy Blood Extraction Kit was used to extract genomic DNA from the blood cell samples. The library was prepared using the immunoSEQ multiplex PCR assay. A mixture of 60 forward primers for TCR Vbeta segments and 13 reverse primers for TCR Jbeta segments was used in the multiplex PCR. Amplification of the CDR3 region of rearranged TCR beta genes was performed with a multiplex PCR assay on genomic DNA. The amplified TCR beta libraries were sequenced on the Illumina HiSeq System as 87-base-pair reads. In the paper's pipeline: A later analysis tallied around 87 million unique TCR beta chains across the 666 repertoires, and about 12 million of those chains were shared by two or more donors. Raw reads were error-corrected and collapsed into unique sequences by a nearest-neighbor algorithm in which closely related sequences were merged to remove PCR and sequencing errors. CDR3 sequences were aligned to IMGT reference sequences to assign V, D and J gene segments. For a sequence to be retained, a match of at least six nucleotides was required to both a V gene segment and a J gene segment. A rearrangement was called productive if the CDR3 had no stop codons and remained in frame with V and J, and every other rearrangement was called non-productive. CDR3 was defined according to IMGT convention as the region running from the second conserved V-encoded cysteine to the conserved J-encoded phenylalanine. Sequences without an unambiguous match to a single V gene segment were excluded from the earlier analysis of a few hundred of the donors. An earlier analysis of a few hundred of the donors classified V segments as functional when productive rearrangements were above 56.7% and as segregating when the standard deviation between donors was above 5%. A statistical classification framework was built for diagnosing cytomegalovirus status from the catalog of TCR beta chain sequences. A later analysis assigned V and J genes by comparing TCR nucleotide sequences with IMGT/GENE-DB human TR gene sequences. In a later analysis, CDR3 sequences and most-parsimonious VDJ recombination scenarios were assigned using the TCRdist pipeline. In a later analysis, each TCR beta chain was defined by its CDR3 amino acid sequence together with its V-gene family, and reads without a unique V-gene family were excluded. To address suspected cross-contamination and a sequencing artifact, a later analysis removed several hundred highly shared, low-generation-probability nucleotide sequences. For each public chain, a later analysis derived a clonal expansion index from normalized ranks of inferred template counts within each repertoire. A later analysis computed generation probabilities with a VDJ recombination model fitted to out-of-frame rearrangements, and checked the results against IGoR. In a later analysis, hypergeometric tests were used to score TCR-TCR, TCR-HLA and TCR-CMV co-occurrence, with a repertoire-size bias correction applied to TCR pairs. False discovery rates were estimated in a later analysis by permuting HLA or CMV assignments 20 times. In a later analysis, co-occurring TCRs were grouped with DBSCAN, and TCRdist sequence similarity was added when clustering was performed within HLA-allele-positive subsets. Repertoires with fewer than 30,000 or more than 120,000 public chains, plus five repertoires with anomalous nucleotide sharing, were excluded from co-occurrence clustering. TCRdb re-hosts the immuneACCESS table, in-frame sequences only. Its copies lack some clones; in the studies checked, an unresolved V gene accounts for under half of them, and the cause for the rest is not known. That table supplies the V and J calls and clone size; D and trimming were determined from the DNA. This sample is represented by roughly 120,000 clones; 9.5% of them were singletons. The ten largest clonotypes hold around 3% of the sample.

In regard to this clone: The antigen it recognizes is unknown. No clone much larger than this one lies a single base away; base qualities are absent.

Overall study outcomes, separate from this receptor: A later analysis found that HLA-associated TCR beta chains were more clonally expanded and had lower generation probabilities than equally common non-associated chains. In this cohort, only TCR beta chains were sequenced, and detectable features were limited by the absence of alpha or paired-chain data. A further reported finding was that TCR beta sequences accurately predicted the HLA-A and HLA-B alleles for most subjects in the first cohort. A later analysis found that most CMV-associated TCR beta chains appeared HLA-restricted, with HLA associations seemingly driven largely by CMV exposure. Linkage disequilibrium might explain the correlated functional status among segregating V segments, but an unknown experimental factor could not be excluded. In a later analysis, 16,951 TCR beta sequences were associated with specific HLA alleles at a false discovery rate of 0.05. According to a later analysis, TCR association rates differed among HLA loci, with DRB1 alleles showing the most associated TCRs and HLA-C alleles showing the fewest. Cytomegalovirus status was reported to be diagnosed by the classifier with high specificity and sensitivity in both the original and validation cohorts. The study listed 150 to 200 TCR beta chains as associated with cytomegalovirus. In vitro tests confirmed that three of the cytomegalovirus-associated TCR beta chains recognize cytomegalovirus antigens. Broadly in line with IMGT annotations, most TCR beta V segments showed up in productive rearrangements about 87% or about 30% of the time in an earlier analysis of 450 to 600 of the donors. According to a later genetic analysis, donors in an Asian-associated ancestry cluster had fewer N-insertions in productive TCRs than the approximately 630-donor mean. Most TCR sequences were seen in very few donors, while some public TCRs were found in many individuals. The sequencing pipeline was judged likely to have produced a cluster of highly shared sequence variants as a technical artifact. Because counts were too low, about 18 rarely observed V segments, including chromosome 9 orphons, were left out of the earlier analysis of 587 of the donors. The 87-base-pair reads could not distinguish some IMGT-functional V segments, including TRBV6-2 and TRBV6-3, so those segments were excluded. CMV serostatus was the only immune exposure information available for the cohort. According to the authors, the approach could potentially be generalized to other disease states and immunological phenotypes. Sequencing depth was assumed to be roughly uniform across donors in the presence/absence analyses, though that assumption may not hold. In a later analysis, several top co-occurrence clusters were reported to appear linked to parvovirus B19, influenza, CMV and Epstein-Barr virus. An association between a missense DCLRE1C variant and V-gene and J-gene trimming of TCR beta chains was found in a later genetic analysis and replicated in an independent cohort. Assigning TCR associations to individual alleles was difficult when HLA alleles, especially DR and DQ, strongly co-occurred. Because some donors lacked HLA typing at each locus, the association tests relied only on the typed subset.

The germline V gene provides CDR1 SNHLY and CDR2 FYNNEI. Cut back by 7 bases and 3 bases, the V and J ends lie 12 bases apart. The CDR3 sequence holds 13 residues, the cysteine and phenylalanine included. The sequence is cut down to CDR3 DNA, 39 bases in frame from base 1. Sequenced: PBMCs. This clonotype originated in a man aged 25-45 years in good health and CMV-seronegative. The chain is made from TRBV2 and TRBJ1-1, and perhaps TRBD1 as D gene, on 5 matching bases. This receptor has the CDR3 CASTWSGDTEAFF. The sequenced DNA is TGTGCCAGCACCTGGTCGGGGGACACTGAAGCTTTCTTT. The reference TRBV2 and TRBJ1-1 proteins fill in what lies around the CDR3, so the full variable domain reads EPEVTQTPSHQVTQMGQEVILRCVPISNHLYFYWYRQILGQKVEFLVSFYNNEISEKSEIFDDQFSVERPDGSNFTLKIRSTKLEDSAMYFCASTWSGDTEAFFGQGTRLTVV.